This passage covers 21 T cell receptor beta chains from one sample sequenced in a study of blood T cell repertoires in COVID-19. This table comes from immunoSEQ multiplex PCR, and its TCRdb copy is limited to in-frame clones, with some not included. This sample has tens of thousands of clones, with roughly 91% found just once. The source material was peripheral blood. The receptor source for this set is a woman aged 45-59 years in a cohort sampled during active COVID-19.

V is TRBV2 and J is TRBJ2-3; TRBD2 is a possible D gene (6 bases). The CDR3 loop spans 12 amino acids. Trimming removed 6 bases at V and 6 bases at J, with 10 bases between. Germline values: CDR1 SNHLY, CDR2 FYNNEI. The CDR3 spells CASRGEADTQYF. The CDR3 DNA reads as TGTGCCAGCAGGGGGGAGGCGGATACGCAGTATTTT.

V gene TRBV5-1 combines with J gene TRBJ2-7, with 7 positions matching TRBD1. CDR3 length: 13 residues. Germline CDR1 is SGHRS and CDR2 is YFSETQ. J gave up 2 bases and V 4 bases, and 3 bases lay outside the gene matches. The CDR3 DNA reads as TGCGCCAGCAGCCAACAGGGGACCTACGAGCAGTACTTC. Protein sequence: CASSQQGTYEQYF.

The chain recombines TRBV7-6 with TRBJ2-5; TRBD2 is a possible D gene (7 bases). The V end was cut by 5 bases, the J end by 9 bases, with 19 bases between. Germline V gene sequence: CDR1 SGHVS, CDR2 FNYEAQ. The CDR3 runs to 14 residues. The CDR3 region has the DNA TGTGCCAGCAGCCCGAGAGGGGGGGGAGGGGCCCAGTACTTC. Translated, it gives CASSPRGGGGAQYF.

The V and J genes are TRBV11-2 and TRBJ1-1; TRBD1 matches at 9 bases. V lost 5 bases, J lost 4 bases, and 5 bases stayed unmatched. The CDR3 contains 14 residues. CDR1 and CDR2 from the germline V gene are SGHAT and FQNNGV. The CDR3, as DNA: TGTGCCAGCAGCCTGACAGGGGGGAGCACTGAAGCTTTCTTT. Translation gives CASSLTGGSTEAFF.

This chain joins TRBV6-5 and TRBJ2-1; 10 nucleotides line up with TRBD2. CDR3 length: 15 amino acids. After removal of 6 bases from V and 8 bases from J, the junction contained 10 bases not matched to a gene. The germline gives CDR1 MNHEY, CDR2 SVGAGI. CDR3 region: CASSPRASGSDEQFF. Written as DNA, the CDR3 is TGTGCCAGCAGCCCCAGGGCTAGCGGGAGTGATGAGCAGTTCTTC.

The chain carries TRBV24-1 and TRBJ2-3; D is perhaps TRBD1 (6 bases). This CDR3 contains 16 residues. The germline CDR1 and CDR2 sequences are KGHDR and SFDVKD. Trimming stripped 7 bases from V and 0 bases from J, with 16 bases between. This CDR3 is CATSWDTNHSTDTQYF. As DNA, the CDR3 is TGTGCCACCAGCTGGGACACCAACCACAGCACAGATACGCAGTATTTT.

This chain joins TRBV28 and TRBJ1-1; D not certain. The length of the CDR3 is 15 residues. CDR1 MDHEN and CDR2 SYDVKM come from the germline V gene. With 6 bases removed from V and 0 bases from J, the gap between germline ends came to 14 bases. CDR3: CASSDPSGLNTEAFF. CDR3 DNA: TGTGCCAGCAGCGATCCTTCGGGATTGAACACTGAAGCTTTCTTT.

This chain links TRBV19 with TRBJ1-1; 7 bases agree with TRBD1. The CDR3 runs 18 residues. V shed 5 bases and J 0 bases; nucleotides not matched to a gene: 15. Germline V gives CDR1 LNHDA, CDR2 SQIVND (reference sequence). The CDR3 reads CASSSFGQEPWMNTEAFF. In DNA, the CDR3 is TGTGCCAGTAGTTCGTTCGGACAGGAACCCTGGATGAACACTGAAGCTTTCTTT.

V is TRBV7-2 and J is TRBJ1-1; D ambiguous. V was pared by 5 bases and J by 6 bases, with 19 bases between. Per germline, CDR1 SGHTA and CDR2 FQGNSA. This CDR3 is 15 amino acids long. CDR3: CASSPRGGRYAEAFF. The CDR3 region has the DNA TGTGCCAGCAGCCCCCGCGGAGGGAGGTACGCTGAAGCTTTCTTT.

The genes are TRBV27 and TRBJ1-6; D is unresolved. Germline V gives CDR1 MNHEY, CDR2 SMNVEV (reference sequence). CDR3 size: 13 residues. Trimming left V 10 bases short and J 2 bases short, with 9 bases between. The CDR3 loop reads CAMRAPYNSPLHF. The CDR3, as DNA: TGTGCCATGCGGGCACCCTATAATTCACCCCTCCACTTT.

The chain couples TRBV11-3 to TRBJ1-1; 11 positions match TRBD1. Germline V gene sequence: CDR1 SGHNT, CDR2 YENEEA. The junction had 9 bases not matched to a gene; V was cut back by 5 bases and J by 4 bases. This CDR3 region has 16 residues. The DNA for the CDR3 is TGTGCCAGCAGCCAGGGGACAGGGGGAATGAGCACTGAAGCTTTCTTT. It translates to CASSQGTGGMSTEAFF. Full variable domain (missing parts from reference TRBV11-3 and TRBJ1-1): EAGVVQSPRYKIIEKKQPVAFWCNPISGHNTLYWYLQNLGQGPELLIRYENEEAVDDSQLPKDRFSAERLKGVDSTLKIQPAELGDSAVYLCASSQGTGGMSTEAFFGQGTRLTVV.

The V call is TRBV2, the J call TRBJ1-6, with 7 bases fitting TRBD1. V trimming: 8 bases; J trimming: 0 bases; junction bases outside the gene matches: 13. The V gene's germline CDR1 is SNHLY and CDR2 FYNNEI. This CDR3 spans 18 amino acids. CDR3 loop: CASHALPGQSSYNSPLHF. CDR3 nucleotide sequence: TGTGCCAGCCATGCTCTACCGGGACAGAGCTCCTATAATTCACCCCTCCACTTT.

The chain uses TRBV5-4 and TRBJ1-5; unclear D gene. This CDR3 is 14 amino acids long. Per germline, CDR1 SGHNT and CDR2 YYREEE (reference sequence). The germline V and J ends were trimmed by 2 bases and 4 bases, with 10 bases remaining between them. The CDR3 here is CASSFGGQNQPQHF. CDR3 nucleotide sequence: TGTGCCAGCAGCTTTGGAGGCCAGAATCAGCCCCAGCATTTT.

DNA for the CDR3: TGTGCCAGCAGCCAAAACTACCCCTCCAATGAGCAGTTCTTC. It translates to CASSQNYPSNEQFF. This chain uses TRBV3-1 (or the pseudogene TRBV3-2) with TRBJ2-1; no reliable D call. Deletions cut 2 bases from V and 6 bases from J, with 11 bases between. This CDR3 spans 14 amino acids. Germline assignment: CDR1 LGHDT and CDR2 YNNKEL (reference sequence).

The rearrangement joins TRBV5-6 to TRBJ2-1; 10 nucleotides agree with TRBD2. Germline CDR1 and CDR2: SGHDT and YYEEEE. V dropped 4 bases and J dropped 6; count of bases not matched to a gene: 7. The CDR3 loop spans 15 amino acids. The CDR3 DNA reads TGTGCCAGCAGCCCGCCTAGCGGGGGCCTCAATGAGCAGTTCTTC. Amino acid sequence: CASSPPSGGLNEQFF.

This rearrangement joins TRBV6-5 to TRBJ2-1; no definite D call. V lost 4 bases and J lost 4, with 11 bases in between. The CDR3 covers 14 residues. Germline V gene data show CDR1 as MNHEY and CDR2 as SVGAGI. This chain's CDR3 is CASSSLSAYNEQFF. The CDR3 DNA reads TGTGCCAGCAGTTCTCTTAGTGCATACAATGAGCAGTTCTTC.

This clone was found once. V usage is TRBV6-4 and J usage is TRBJ1-1; 7 bases align to TRBD1. Germline V gene data show CDR1 as MRHNA and CDR2 as SNTAGT. After removal of 4 bases from V and 3 bases from J, the junction contained 2 bases not matched to a gene. The CDR3 has 13 amino acids. As DNA, the CDR3 is TGTGCCAGCAGTGCCGACAGGGACACTGAAGCTTTCTTT. Its translation: CASSADRDTEAFF.

The chain combines TRBV3-1 (or the pseudogene TRBV3-2) with TRBJ1-2; possibly TRBD1 for D (5 bases). CDR1 LGHDT and CDR2 YNNKEL come from the germline V gene (reference sequence). The CDR3 covers 15 residues. V lost 3 bases and J 4 bases, leaving 15 bases between the germline ends. CDR3 protein: CASSHKGSGGYGYTF. The CDR3 DNA sequence: TGTGCCAGCAGCCACAAGGGGTCCGGGGGCTATGGCTACACCTTC.

This sequence joins TRBV28 and TRBJ1-2; 8 bases are a match to TRBD1. In germline, CDR1 is MDHEN, CDR2 SYDVKM. J lost 3 bases, V lost 7 bases, and 7 bases had no gene match. The CDR3 spans 14 residues. This CDR3 reads CASTQDREDYGYTF. The CDR3 DNA is TGTGCCAGCACTCAGGACAGGGAGGACTATGGCTACACCTTC.

V is TRBV28 and J is TRBJ2-2, with TRBD2 matching 11 bases. This CDR3 region has 14 residues. Germline CDR1 and CDR2: MDHEN and SYDVKM. J lost 5 bases, V lost 8 bases, and 4 bases had no gene match. The chain's CDR3 is CASQTSGKTGELFF. The CDR3 DNA reads as TGTGCCAGCCAGACTAGCGGGAAGACCGGGGAGCTGTTTTTT.

V and J are TRBV28 and TRBJ2-6; 8 bases map to TRBD1. Trimming removed 6 bases from V and 1 base from J; junction bases left unmatched: 11. Germline V CDR1 and CDR2: MDHEN, SYDVKM. This CDR3 is built from 18 residues. In DNA form, the CDR3 reads TGTGCCAGCAGCTGGGTCAGGGGGCAACCGTCTGGGGCCAACGTCCTGACTTTC. It specifies CASSWVRGQPSGANVLTF.